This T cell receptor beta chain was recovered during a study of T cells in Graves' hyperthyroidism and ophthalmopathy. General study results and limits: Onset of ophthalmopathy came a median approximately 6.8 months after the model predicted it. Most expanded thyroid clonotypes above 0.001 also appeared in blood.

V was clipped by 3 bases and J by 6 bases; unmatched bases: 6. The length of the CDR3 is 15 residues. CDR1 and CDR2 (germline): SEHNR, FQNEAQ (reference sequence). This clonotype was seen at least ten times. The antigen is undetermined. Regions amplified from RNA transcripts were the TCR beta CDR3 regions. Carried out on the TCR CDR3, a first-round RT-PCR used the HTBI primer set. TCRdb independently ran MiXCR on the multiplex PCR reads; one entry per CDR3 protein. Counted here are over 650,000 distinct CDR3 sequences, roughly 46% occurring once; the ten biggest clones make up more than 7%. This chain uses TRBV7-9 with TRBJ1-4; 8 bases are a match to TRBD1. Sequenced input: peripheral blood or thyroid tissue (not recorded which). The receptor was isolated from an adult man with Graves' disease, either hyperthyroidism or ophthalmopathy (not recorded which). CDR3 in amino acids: CASSFVDRGHEKLFF. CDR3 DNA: TGTGCCAGCAGCTTTGTCGACAGGGGTCATGAAAAACTGTTTTTT. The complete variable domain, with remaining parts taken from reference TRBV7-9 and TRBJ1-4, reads DTGVSQNPRHKITKRGQNVTFRCDPISEHNRLYWYRQTLGQGPEFLTYFQNEAQLEKSRLLSDRFSAERPKGSFSTLEIQRTEQGDSAMYLCASSFVDRGHEKLFFGSGTQLSVL.